In its sample, the clone carrying this TCR beta chain was seen many times. The antigen remains undetermined. The length of the CDR3 is 15 residues. Per germline, CDR1 SGHVS and CDR2 FQNEAQ. With V trimmed by 6 bases and J by 2 bases, 6 bases remained unmatched. The data are from a study of T cell repertoires in cytomegalovirus infection. The wider study: An indication of both CMV infection and matching HLA type came from public TCR beta signatures.

A single record per CDR3 protein comes from TCRdb applying MiXCR to the reads. The sample includes some 400,000 distinct CDR3 sequences, approximately 30% of them seen just once. General study results and limits: The cumulative frequency of public TCR beta families distinguished individuals who carried CMV together with the relevant HLA. HLA-C-restricted CMV-specific TCR beta clonotypes were dominant in the ex vivo response.

This chain joins TRBV7-8 and TRBJ2-3, with 9 bases aligning to TRBD2. The sequenced material came from PBMCs. The sequence came from a human donor in good health (CMV status not recorded). Some clones in this sample may be carry-over from other donors' samples. The CDR3 DNA is TGTGCCAGCAGGCCGCGGGGGGGGGCCACAGATACGCAGTATTTT. Amino acids: CASRPRGGATDTQYF.